The source of this T cell receptor (beta chain) is a study of T cell repertoires in cytomegalovirus infection. Overall study context: Public TCR beta signatures indicated both CMV infection and matching HLA type. Overall study findings and caveats: Public TCR beta family frequency separated CMV-and-HLA carriers, including in an independent cohort. Clonotypes of TCR beta that were HLA-C-restricted and CMV-specific dominated the ex vivo response.

The table lists this clonotype with many counts. The antigen is unknown. This CDR3 is 14 amino acids long. The V end lost 0 bases, the J end lost 2 bases, and 7 bases lay between the germline ends. The germline gives CDR1 SGHTA, CDR2 FQGNSA. MiXCR was run by TCRdb on the reads, yielding one entry per CDR3 protein. The sample lists 85,000 to 120,000 distinct CDR3 sequences, about 15% occurring once. This chain connects TRBV7-2 to TRBJ2-5; D could derive from TRBD1 or TRBD2 (5 bases each). Specimen: PBMCs. This receptor was taken from a human donor in good health (CMV status not recorded). Some clones in this sample may be carry-over from other donors' samples. CDR3 in amino acids: CASSLAGDQETQYF. DNA for the CDR3: TGTGCCAGCAGCTTAGCGGGGGATCAAGAGACCCAGTACTTC.